Presented here are 28 T cell receptor beta chains from one specimen sequenced in a study of T cell clonality in common variable immunodeficiency. Sequencing used immunoSEQ multiplex PCR; TCRdb keeps in-frame clones, though not all of them. The table lists about 19,000 clones, with no singletons. These TCRs are of unknown antigen specificity. General study points: Fewer deletions and N-nucleotide insertions were reportedly seen in common variable immunodeficiency TCR beta sequences.

Sequenced sample: peripheral blood mononuclear cells. The receptors were sampled from a human donor with common variable immunodeficiency.

This clone was found a few times. The read halts 3 residues ahead of the CDR3 end, with the missing end drawn from the germline J gene. J is TRBJ2-3 and V is TRBV7-9; possibly TRBD1 for D (5 bases). Germline V CDR1 and CDR2: SEHNR, FQNEAQ (reference sequence). V was shortened by 5 bases and J by 7 bases, with 19 bases between the two germline ends. The CDR3 has 15 residues. The CDR3 DNA, read in part, is TGTGCCAGCAGCGCCCGACAGATGGCGATGAATACG. Residues: CASSARQMAMNT. The whole CDR3 reads CASSARQMAMNTQYF.

This clone was picked up a small number of times. The read ends 3 residues shy of where the CDR3 ends; the end is completed using the germline J gene. This chain connects TRBV7-2 to TRBJ2-7; D unclear. The CDR3 sequence is 14 residues long. The germline V and J ends were trimmed by 5 bases and 2 bases, with 13 bases remaining between them. Per germline, CDR1 SGHTA and CDR2 FQGNSA. This CDR3 is CASSAPVQTYEQYF. The CDR3 DNA, read in part, is TGTGCCAGCAGCGCCCCCGTTCAGACCTACGAG.

This clone was recorded a few times. The read ends 3 residues shy of where the CDR3 ends; the end is completed using the germline J gene. The V gene is TRBV6-2 or TRBV6-3, the J gene TRBJ2-7; D possibly corresponds to TRBD2 (6 bases). V shed 4 bases and J shed 4 bases, with 11 bases lying between them. The CDR3 extends over 13 amino acids. The germline CDR1 and CDR2 sequences are MNHEY and SVGEGT. The CDR3 spells CASSSTSQYEQYF. The sequenced part of the CDR3 DNA is TGTGCCAGCAGTTCGACTAGTCAGTACGAG.

This clone appeared many times. The read stops 3 residues short of the end of the CDR3; the missing end is completed from the germline J gene. The chain employs TRBV5-6 and TRBJ2-7, with D maybe TRBD1 (6 bases). The CDR3 runs to 12 residues. Germline V gene data show CDR1 as SGHDT and CDR2 as YYEEEE. V was trimmed by 4 bases and J by 5 bases, leaving 10 bases between them. The sequenced CDR3 bases are TGTGCCAGCAGCGAACAGGGAAACGAG. This sequence encodes CASSEQGNE. The whole CDR3 protein is CASSEQGNEQYF.

Comment on this clone: The observed sequence ends 3 residues before the CDR3 terminus, with the missing tail filled in from the germline J gene. The chain couples TRBV19 to TRBJ1-4, with D possibly being TRBD1 (5 bases). V lost 6 bases and J 4 bases, leaving 15 bases between the germline ends. Germline values: CDR1 LNHDA, CDR2 SQIVND (reference sequence). The CDR3 is 15 residues long. CDR3: CASSPIMGGNEKLFF. The CDR3 bases that were read are TGTGCCAGTAGCCCTATCATGGGGGGTAATGAAAAA.

CDR3 protein: CASSTGTAEQYF. CDR3 bases read: TGTGCCAGCAGCACAGGGACAGCCGAG. The J gene is TRBJ2-7, the V gene TRBV5-6, with TRBD1 matching over 7 bases. The CDR3 extends 3 residues past the end of the read, so its final part is completed from the germline J gene. The trim removed 4 bases at V and 6 bases at J, leaving 4 bases unmatched. The CDR3 has 12 residues. Germline CDR1 SGHDT, CDR2 YYEEEE.

Only a few counts were recorded for this clone. The read falls 3 residues short of the CDR3 end, and the missing part is taken from the germline J gene. This chain joins TRBV6-2 or TRBV6-3 and TRBJ1-1; the D is unclear. V was trimmed by 4 bases and J by 0 bases, leaving 15 bases between them. The CDR3 covers 16 residues. The V gene's germline CDR1 is MNHEY and CDR2 SVGEGT. The sequenced CDR3 bases are TGTGCCAGCAGTTCCCCAAATCCGAACATGAACACTGAA. Translating gives CASSSPNPNMNTE. The full CDR3 protein reads CASSSPNPNMNTEAFF.

Notes on this clone: The missing CDR3 end, 3 residues past where the read stops, is filled in from the germline J gene. This chain uses TRBV5-8 with TRBJ2-5; 7 bases line up with TRBD1. Losses at the gene ends were 5 bases for V and 4 bases for J; bases not matched to a gene: 8. Germline assignment: CDR1 SGHTS and CDR2 YDEGEE. The CDR3 has 14 amino acids. The CDR3 region is CASRENRGRETQYF. Incomplete CDR3 DNA: TGTGCCAGCAGGGAAAACAGGGGCAGAGAGACC.

To note about this clone: Read data end 3 residues before the CDR3 end; the end is taken from the germline J gene. J is TRBJ2-7 and V is TRBV6-2 or TRBV6-3; D is undetermined. CDR1 and CDR2 (germline): MNHEY, SVGEGT. Deletions cut 8 bases from V and 2 bases from J, with 13 bases between. This CDR3 is built from 13 residues. The DNA read from the CDR3 is TGTGCCAGCTCCAAGTCACTTACCTACGAG. As protein: CASSKSLTYE. The whole CDR3 reads CASSKSLTYEQYF.

This clone came up a few times. The CDR3 loop is CASSLVSRGGDTQYF. The CDR3 bases that were read are TGTGCCAGCAGCTTAGTTAGCCGAGGGGGAGATACG. V and J are TRBV7-2 and TRBJ2-3, with D possibly being TRBD1 (6 bases). The read is 3 residues too short to cover the CDR3 end, so that end is filled in from the germline J gene. With 1 base removed from V and 5 bases from J, the gap between germline ends came to 13 bases. This CDR3 comprises 15 residues. CDR1 is SGHTA, CDR2 FQGNSA, per germline.

Remarks on this clone: The CDR3 extends 3 residues past the end of the read, so its final part is completed from the germline J gene. V gene TRBV18 combines with J gene TRBJ1-2; TRBD1 matches at 7 bases. Germline-derived CDR1 and CDR2 are KGHSH and LQKENI. The CDR3 is 17 residues long. Trimming removed 3 bases from V and 2 bases from J; junction bases left unmatched: 12. Partial CDR3 DNA: TGTGCCAGCTCACCGCTACACCGGGACAGCCCAAACTATGGC. This sequence encodes CASSPLHRDSPNYG. The whole CDR3 sequence is CASSPLHRDSPNYGYTF.

The table lists this clone with many counts. The read comes to an end 3 residues before the CDR3 does, leaving the germline J gene to fill in the end. V gene TRBV20-1 combines with J gene TRBJ2-7, with TRBD2 matching over 13 bases. The CDR3 has 14 amino acids. Trimming cost V 5 bases and J 0 bases; bases outside gene matches: 1. Germline CDR1 is DFQATT and CDR2 is SNEGSKA (reference sequence). CDR3 bases read: TGCAGTGCTGGACTAGCGGGGGACTCCTACGAG. It encodes CSAGLAGDSYE. In full, the CDR3 is CSAGLAGDSYEQYF.

This clone appeared many times. Sequencing ends 3 residues short of the CDR3 end; the germline J gene provides the rest. The chain has TRBV5-1 and TRBJ1-6, with a possible D match to TRBD1 (5 bases). Germline CDR1 SGHRS, CDR2 YFSETQ. The CDR3 covers 15 residues. With 3 bases removed from V and 6 bases from J, the gap between germline ends came to 13 bases. CDR3 in amino acids: CASSSRDSTNSPLHF. The covered CDR3 bases are TGCGCCAGCAGCTCACGAGACAGCACTAATTCACCC.

This clone came up a few times. The missing CDR3 end, 3 residues past where the read stops, is filled in from the germline J gene. V gene TRBV6-2 or TRBV6-3 combines with J gene TRBJ2-7, with D uncertain. Trimming left V 4 bases short and J 3 bases short, with 16 bases between. Germline V lookup: CDR1 MNHEY, CDR2 SVGEGT. The CDR3 runs 15 residues. This CDR3 is CASSLFLREYYEQYF. The part of the CDR3 DNA that was read is TGTGCCAGCAGTTTGTTTCTCAGAGAGTACTACGAG.

This clone was recorded a few times. The CDR3 end falls 3 residues outside the read, so it is completed with the germline J gene. The chain couples TRBV20-1 to TRBJ2-5; the D gene is possibly TRBD1 (6 bases). V was trimmed by 6 bases and J by 7 bases, leaving 21 bases between them. The CDR3 has 14 amino acids. CDR1 DFQATT and CDR2 SNEGSKA come from the germline V gene (reference sequence). CDR3 bases read: TGCAGTGCCCCCACGGGGCAGGGGCCCGGGACC. Encoded protein: CSAPTGQGPGT. The complete CDR3 protein is CSAPTGQGPGTQYF.

This clone showed up just a few times. The read ends 3 residues shy of where the CDR3 ends; the end is completed using the germline J gene. The chain employs TRBV19 and TRBJ1-1, with 7 bases matching TRBD1. V lost 1 base, J lost 3 bases, and 11 bases stayed unmatched. Germline CDR1 LNHDA, CDR2 SQIVND (reference sequence). The CDR3 contains 17 residues. CDR3 protein: CASSIGTNRGLDTEAFF. Partial CDR3 DNA: TGTGCCAGTAGTATAGGGACGAACAGGGGTTTGGACACTGAA.

In its sample, this clone was seen many times. The CDR3 sequence: CASSQVSGYGYTF. CDR3 bases read: TGTGCCAGCAGCCAAGTTAGCGGATATGGC. This chain links TRBV14 with TRBJ1-2, with D unclear. The CDR3 end is not reached by the read, which stops 3 residues before it; the germline J gene fills it in. The V gene's germline CDR1 is SGHDN and CDR2 FVKESK. This CDR3 is 13 amino acids long. Deletions cut 1 base from V and 5 bases from J, with 8 bases between.

As regards this clone: The missing CDR3 end, 3 residues past where the read stops, is filled in from the germline J gene. The rearrangement uses TRBV18 and TRBJ1-2, with TRBD1 matching 11 bases. The CDR3 covers 14 residues. Germline V gene sequence: CDR1 KGHSH, CDR2 LQKENI. The CDR3 DNA, read in part, is TGTGCCAGCTCATCGGACAGGGGGCGTTGGGGC. Amino acids: CASSSDRGRWG. The whole CDR3 protein reads CASSSDRGRWGYTF.

In the case of this clone: The CDR3 is cut off 3 residues early in the read; its end comes from the germline J gene. The chain is built from TRBV20-1 and TRBJ2-3, with 15 bases aligning to TRBD2. The junction had 7 bases not matched to a gene; V was cut back by 5 bases and J by 1 base. This CDR3 region has 17 residues. Germline values: CDR1 DFQATT, CDR2 SNEGSKA (reference sequence). This CDR3 reads CSAYRTSGGAGTDTQYF. The covered CDR3 bases are TGCAGTGCTTATCGGACTAGCGGGGGGGCGGGCACAGATACG.

As to this clone: The read ends 3 residues before the CDR3 terminus; that terminus is restored from the germline J gene. The chain carries TRBV6-2 or TRBV6-3 and TRBJ1-5; TRBD1 matches at 7 bases. Germline values: CDR1 MNHEY, CDR2 SVGEGT. CDR3 size: 15 residues. Germline trimming cut 5 bases from V and 0 bases from J; bases unmatched to any gene: 4. This CDR3 is CASSPDRSSNQPQHF. The sequenced CDR3 bases are TGTGCCAGCAGTCCGGACAGGTCTAGCAATCAGCCC.

Only a few counts were recorded for this clone. The read halts 3 residues ahead of the CDR3 end, with the missing end drawn from the germline J gene. The gene calls are TRBV7-2 and TRBJ1-6; TRBD1 matches at 7 bases. Germline assignment: CDR1 SGHTA and CDR2 FQGNSA. The CDR3 runs to 15 residues. V lost 1 base, J lost 7 bases, and 4 bases stayed unmatched. CDR3 bases read: TGTGCCAGCAGCTTAGTCGGGACAGAAAATTCACCC. This sequence encodes CASSLVGTENSP. The entire CDR3 protein is CASSLVGTENSPLHF.

This clone was observed a handful of times. The read terminates 3 residues before the CDR3 end, so the remaining end is supplied by the germline J gene. The chain has TRBV20-1 and TRBJ2-7, with 8 bases that match TRBD2. Germline V CDR1 and CDR2: DFQATT, SNEGSKA (reference sequence). The CDR3 loop spans 13 amino acids. Trimming cost V 8 bases and J 3 bases; bases outside gene matches: 9. The CDR3 spells CSPKSGGGYEQYF. The CDR3 DNA, read in part, is TGCAGTCCCAAAAGCGGGGGAGGCTACGAG.

This clone has ten or more counts. Read data end 3 residues before the CDR3 end; the end is taken from the germline J gene. The chain combines TRBV29-1 with TRBJ2-7, with 11 nucleotides matching TRBD2. V lost 4 bases and J lost 0; bases outside the gene matches: 20. CDR1 is SQVTM, CDR2 ANQGSEA, per germline. This CDR3 has 20 residues. The covered CDR3 bases are TGCAGCGTTGGAGCCCCGGGAGGGGGGACTAGCGGTACACGCTCCTACGAG. Residues: CSVGAPGGGTSGTRSYE. Given in full, the CDR3 is CSVGAPGGGTSGTRSYEQYF.

To note about this clone: The CDR3 end falls 3 residues outside the read, so it is completed with the germline J gene. The chain combines TRBV6-2 or TRBV6-3 with TRBJ2-5; possible D gene TRBD1, 5 bases. Looked up from germline, CDR1 is MNHEY and CDR2 is SVGEGT. The CDR3 covers 14 residues. The V gene lost 4 bases and the J gene lost 4 bases, with 13 bases spanning the gap. Incomplete CDR3 DNA: TGTGCCAGCAGTTTTTCTGACAGTCGAGAGACC. It codes for CASSFSDSRET. The entire CDR3 is CASSFSDSRETQYF.

A few counts support this clone. The sequenced fragment ends 3 residues before the CDR3 boundary, so the rest is inferred from the germline J gene. The chain employs TRBV19 and TRBJ2-7; 8 nucleotides line up with TRBD1. CDR3 length: 14 amino acids. From germline, CDR1 is LNHDA and CDR2 SQIVND (reference sequence). With V trimmed by 5 bases and J by 0 bases, 3 bases remained unmatched. Incomplete CDR3 DNA: TGTGCCAGTAGTGCGGGACAGGTCTCCTACGAG. Its translation is CASSAGQVSYE. The full-length CDR3 reads as CASSAGQVSYEQYF. The variable domain in full, completed from reference TRBV19 and TRBJ2-7, reads DGGITQSPKYLFRKEGQNVTLSCEQNLNHDAMYWYRQDPGQGLRLIYYSQIVNDFQKGDIAEGYSVSREKKESFPLTVTSAQKNPTAFYLCASSAGQVSYEQYFGPGTRLTVT.

Of note for this clone: From the germline J gene comes the end of the CDR3, since the read stops 3 residues before it. The chain couples TRBV11-2 to TRBJ1-2; D not certain. CDR1 is SGHAT and CDR2 is FQNNGV in the germline V gene. The CDR3 runs 13 residues. Trimming removed 8 bases from V and 2 bases from J, with 12 bases in between. The CDR3 sequence: CASGLGFNYGYTF. The covered CDR3 bases are TGTGCCAGCGGACTTGGGTTCAACTATGGC.

This clone was counted ten times or more. The read falls 3 residues short of the CDR3 end, and the missing part is taken from the germline J gene. The chain joins TRBV20-1 to TRBJ2-1; TRBD2 aligns across 7 bases. The germline V gene has CDR1 DFQATT and CDR2 SNEGSKA (reference sequence). V lost 3 bases, J lost 7 bases, and 9 bases stayed unmatched. The CDR3 runs 14 residues. The CDR3 bases that were read are TGCAGTGCTAGCTCCGGGGGGAATTGGAATGAG. Translated, it gives CSASSGGNWNE. The whole CDR3 sequence reads CSASSGGNWNEQFF.

This clone was seen more than once but under ten times. The read falls 3 residues short of the CDR3 end, and the missing part is taken from the germline J gene. The chain uses TRBV19 and TRBJ2-5; D may be TRBD1 (7 bases). Germline values: CDR1 LNHDA, CDR2 SQIVND (reference sequence). The CDR3 loop spans 15 amino acids. Trimming took 5 bases from V and 5 from J, leaving 18 bases between them. The chain's CDR3 is CASSASTPGGETQYF. The sequenced part of the CDR3 DNA is TGTGCCAGTAGTGCCTCCACTCCAGGGGGGGAGACC. The full variable domain, in which reference TRBV19 and TRBJ2-5 provide the parts outside the CDR3, is DGGITQSPKYLFRKEGQNVTLSCEQNLNHDAMYWYRQDPGQGLRLIYYSQIVNDFQKGDIAEGYSVSREKKESFPLTVTSAQKNPTAFYLCASSASTPGGETQYFGPGTRLLVL.